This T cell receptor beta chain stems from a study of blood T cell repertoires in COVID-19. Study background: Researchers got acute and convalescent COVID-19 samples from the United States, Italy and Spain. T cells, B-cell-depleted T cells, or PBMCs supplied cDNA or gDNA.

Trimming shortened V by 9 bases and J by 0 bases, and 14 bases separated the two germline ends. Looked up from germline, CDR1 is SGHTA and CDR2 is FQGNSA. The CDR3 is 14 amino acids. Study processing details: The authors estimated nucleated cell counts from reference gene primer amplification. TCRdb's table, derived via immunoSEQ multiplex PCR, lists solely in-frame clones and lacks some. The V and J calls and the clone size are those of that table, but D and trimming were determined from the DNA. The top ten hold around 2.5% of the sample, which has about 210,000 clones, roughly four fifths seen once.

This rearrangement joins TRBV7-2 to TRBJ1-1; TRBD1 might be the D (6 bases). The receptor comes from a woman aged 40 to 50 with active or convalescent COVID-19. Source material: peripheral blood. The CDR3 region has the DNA TGTGCCAGGAAGAATGGGGGCATGAACACTGAAGCTTTCTTT. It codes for CARKNGGMNTEAFF.